These 14 T cell receptor beta chains share one sample of origin, sequenced in a study of quantifying T cell responses using KT2 cells. About the study: Reverse transcription used primers in the TCR alpha and beta constant regions.

A single-stranded UMI oligo with SP2 sequence was ligated to cDNA 3' ends. An equimolar mix of RC1.1 and RC1.2 primed the beta chain across TRBC1 and TRBC2. TCRdb ran MiXCR on the UMI-ligation and nested PCR reads and lists one entry per CDR3 protein. The sample holds 25,000 to 35,000 distinct CDR3 sequences, about 7.3% seen once. The sequencing input was PBMCs spiked with cells of the T cell clone KT2. These receptors originate from a human donor.

This clonotype was seen ten or more times. The rearrangement joins TRBV25-1 to TRBJ2-7; D is ambiguous. The CDR3 is 12 amino acids. Germline V gene lookup returns CDR1 MGHDK and CDR2 SYGVNS. Trimming stripped 1 base from V and 2 bases from J, with 3 bases between. The CDR3 spells CASSESPYEQYF. The CDR3 bases are TGTGCCAGCAGTGAATCCCCCTACGAGCAGTACTTC.

J is TRBJ2-2 and V is TRBV30, with D perhaps TRBD1 or TRBD2 (5 bases each). The germline V gene has CDR1 GTSNPN and CDR2 SVGIG (reference sequence). V dropped 1 base and J dropped 3 bases, with 12 bases sitting between them. The CDR3 length is 15 residues. CDR3 in amino acids: CAWSAGTGYTGELFF. CDR3 nucleotide sequence: TGTGCCTGGAGTGCCGGGACGGGATACACCGGGGAGCTGTTTTTT. Using reference TRBV30 and TRBJ2-2 for the parts outside the CDR3, the full variable domain is SQTIHQWPATLVQPVGSPLSLECTVEGTSNPNLYWYRQAAGRGLQLLFYSVGIGQISSEVPQNLSASRPQDRQFILSSKKLLLSDSGFYLCAWSAGTGYTGELFFGEGSRLTVL.

Judged by abundance, this clonotype is medium-sized. This chain links TRBV20-1 with TRBJ1-1; TRBD1 aligns across 7 bases. CDR3 length: 14 residues. Germline V gene lookup returns CDR1 DFQATT and CDR2 SNEGSKA (reference sequence). V gave up 6 bases and J gave up 5 bases; unmatched junction bases: 12. The CDR3: CSARNPDRETEAFF. DNA for the CDR3: TGCAGTGCCAGAAATCCAGACAGGGAGACTGAAGCTTTCTTT.

This clonotype was detected many times. The CDR3 region has the DNA TGTGCCAGCAGTTTAGGGGGAGCTGGAAACACCATATATTTT. This encodes CASSLGGAGNTIYF. The rearrangement joins TRBV6-5 to TRBJ1-3; TRBD1 is a possible D gene (6 bases). The CDR3 totals 14 residues. CDR1 is MNHEY and CDR2 is SVGAGI in the germline V gene. Trimming shortened V by 4 bases and J by 2 bases, and 9 bases separated the two germline ends.

This clonotype was found a few times. The genes are TRBV5-1 and TRBJ2-3, with 9 bases fitting TRBD2. CDR3 length: 18 amino acids. Looked up from germline, CDR1 is SGHRS and CDR2 is YFSETQ. Trimming at V came to 5 bases and at J to 0 bases, leaving 13 bases not matched to a gene. The CDR3 is CASSPPGLAVGSTDTQYF. Written as DNA, the CDR3 is TGCGCCAGCAGTCCCCCGGGACTAGCTGTCGGAAGCACAGATACGCAGTATTTT.

This clonotype turned up a few times. The chain couples TRBV20-1 to TRBJ2-7, with D possibly being TRBD1 (5 bases). The length of the CDR3 is 13 residues. Germline V CDR1 and CDR2: DFQATT, SNEGSKA (reference sequence). The V gene lost 1 base and the J gene lost 3 bases, with 10 bases spanning the gap. CDR3 sequence: CSARAARGYEQYF. CDR3 bases: TGCAGTGCTAGAGCCGCTAGGGGCTACGAGCAGTACTTC.

CDR3 nucleotide sequence: TGTGCCAGCAGTTATGGCCTAGTGAAGGCTGAGCAGTTCTTC. Translated, it gives CASSYGLVKAEQFF. The chain links TRBV6-2 or TRBV6-3 to TRBJ2-1; D not certain. The CDR3 has 14 residues. Germline V lookup: CDR1 MNHEY, CDR2 SVGEGT. V was shortened by 3 bases and J by 9 bases, with 15 bases between the two germline ends.

There are many counts of this clonotype. The chain combines TRBV6-2 or TRBV6-3 with TRBJ2-7, with D perhaps TRBD2 (5 bases). V dropped 8 bases and J dropped 6 bases, with 14 bases sitting between them. The CDR3 covers 12 residues. Germline values: CDR1 MNHEY, CDR2 SVGEGT. The CDR3 DNA follows: TGTGCCAGCGCTGAGGGTGTCTCCGAGCAGTACTTC. Its protein is CASAEGVSEQYF.

About this clonotype: This may stem from a read error, because a much larger clone lies one nucleotide away. V and J are TRBV6-5 and TRBJ1-1; possible D gene TRBD1, 6 bases. CDR3 length equals 14 residues. Germline V CDR1 and CDR2: MNHEY, SVGAGI. V was cut by 6 bases and J by 2 bases, with 13 bases left in between. CDR3 bases: TGTGCCAGCAGCCTAACAGGGAGTAACACTGAAGCTTTCTTT. Its protein product is CASSLTGSNTEAFF.

Worth noting for this clonotype: A much larger clone differs by one base, so this may be a read error. This chain joins TRBV12-3 or TRBV12-4 and TRBJ2-2, with D perhaps TRBD1 (5 bases). Deletions cut 4 bases from V and 6 bases from J, with 15 bases between. This CDR3 region has 15 residues. The CDR3 bases are TGTGCCAGCAGTTCGCAGGGTGGTTTTGCCGGGGAGCTGTTTTTT. Translated: CASSSQGGFAGELFF.

This clonotype was observed a handful of times. V gene TRBV28 combines with J gene TRBJ2-3, with TRBD2 identical over 10 bases. With V trimmed by 7 bases and J by 2 bases, 3 bases remained unmatched. The CDR3 contains 14 residues. Germline V gives CDR1 MDHEN, CDR2 SYDVKM. The DNA of the CDR3 is TGTGCCAGCAAACTAGCGGGACCCACAGATACGCAGTATTTT. Its protein is CASKLAGPTDTQYF.

This clonotype was counted many times. The rearrangement uses TRBV18 and TRBJ1-1; no definite D call. With 3 bases removed from V and 0 bases from J, the gap between germline ends came to 14 bases. Germline values: CDR1 KGHSH, CDR2 LQKENI. The CDR3 has 16 residues. The CDR3 region has the DNA TGTGCCAGCTCACCTGTGGTGGTCGGACTGAACACTGAAGCTTTCTTT. As protein: CASSPVVVGLNTEAFF.

In this sample, this clonotype turned up a few times. The chain links TRBV25-1 to TRBJ2-2, with D unresolved. V lost 2 bases to trimming and J lost 3 bases, with 10 bases between them. This CDR3 is built from 15 residues. Germline V gene data show CDR1 as MGHDK and CDR2 as SYGVNS. The CDR3: CASSETRSHTGELFF. The CDR3 coding sequence is TGTGCCAGCAGTGAAACGCGGAGCCACACCGGGGAGCTGTTTTTT. Filled out from reference TRBV25-1 and TRBJ2-2, the complete variable domain reads EADIYQTPRYLVIGTGKKITLECSQTMGHDKMYWYQQDPGMELHLIHYSYGVNSTEKGDLSSESTVSRIRTEHFPLTLESARPSHTSQYLCASSETRSHTGELFFGEGSRLTVL.

In its sample, this clonotype was seen many times. The chain joins TRBV7-6 to TRBJ2-7; 11 bases match TRBD2. Trimming cost V 4 bases and J 5 bases; bases outside gene matches: 10. Germline CDR1 SGHVS, CDR2 FNYEAQ. The length of the CDR3 is 16 residues. As DNA, the CDR3 is TGTGCCAGCAGCTCCCCTACTAGCGGGAGTTTCGACGAGCAGTACTTC. It specifies CASSSPTSGSFDEQYF.